The 3 T cell receptor beta chains below all came from one sample that was sequenced in a study of T cell changes during pregnancy in multiple sclerosis. Profiling relied on immunoSEQ multiplex PCR, and the TCRdb table lists in-frame clones only, not all of them. Of 45,000 or so clones listed, approximately 92% were seen once; the top ten hold around 8.6%. The starting material was CD8+ T cells from peripheral blood mononuclear cells, obtained after pregnancy. The receptors come from a female donor with multiple sclerosis, enrolled in a pregnancy study.

The chain's CDR3 is CASSVTGGGTEAFF. For the CDR3, the DNA is TGTGCCAGCAGCGTAACAGGTGGAGGGACTGAAGCTTTCTTT. The chain has TRBV11-1 and TRBJ1-1, with D possibly TRBD1 on 5 matching bases. Germline V gives CDR1 SGHAT, CDR2 FQDESV (reference sequence). The CDR3 length is 14 residues. V gave up 5 bases and J gave up 5 bases, with 15 bases separating them.

The CDR3: CASTASAGDEQFF. The CDR3 coding sequence is TGTGCCAGCACCGCCTCGGCGGGCGATGAGCAGTTCTTC. The V and J genes are TRBV7-9 and TRBJ2-1; weak D call: TRBD2 (5 bases). V was shortened by 7 bases and J by 8 bases, with 15 bases between the two germline ends. This CDR3 is 13 amino acids long. CDR1 is SEHNR and CDR2 is FQNEAQ in the germline V gene (reference sequence).

The chain uses TRBV6-5 and TRBJ1-3, with D possibly TRBD1 on 5 matching bases. The CDR3 spans 16 residues. Trimming removed 0 bases from V and 4 bases from J, with 13 bases in between. Germline assignment: CDR1 MNHEY and CDR2 SVGAGI. The CDR3: CASSYSVGTLGNTIYF. In nucleotides, the CDR3 is TGTGCCAGCAGTTACTCAGTCGGGACTCTAGGAAACACCATATATTTT.